Below are 17 T cell receptor beta chains sequenced from a single sample in a study of neurological immune-mediated disorders. Using its own MiXCR run on the 5' RACE reads, TCRdb lists one record per CDR3 protein. This sample carries roughly 60,000 distinct CDR3 sequences, about 2.5% of them seen once, and the ten largest clones take around 2.8%. Sequencing was performed on PBMCs. All receptors derive from a middle-aged man with multiple sclerosis.

At least ten counts were recorded for this clonotype. V is TRBV25-1 and J is TRBJ2-7; no reliable D call. CDR3 length: 12 amino acids. V gave up 7 bases and J gave up 1 base, with 8 bases separating them. CDR1 and CDR2 (germline): MGHDK, SYGVNS. Here the CDR3 DNA reads TGTGCCAGCACGGGCAATTCCTACGAGCAGTACTTC. Encoded protein: CASTGNSYEQYF.

This clonotype was detected many times. The V call is TRBV19, the J call TRBJ2-3; D may be TRBD2 (5 bases). The CDR3 covers 15 residues. Trimming cost V 7 bases and J 3 bases, with 17 bases left between them. Germline V lookup: CDR1 LNHDA, CDR2 SQIVND (reference sequence). The DNA of the CDR3 is TGTGCCAGTAACCTAGAGGGCCGTTCGACAGATACGCAGTATTTT. It specifies CASNLEGRSTDTQYF.

This clonotype was detected many times. The chain links TRBV20-1 to TRBJ1-2, with 7 bases matching TRBD1. The length of the CDR3 is 13 residues. Germline CDR1 reads DFQATT; CDR2 reads SNEGSKA (reference sequence). The V and J ends lost 5 bases and 6 bases, in that order; junction bases with no gene match: 9. The CDR3 spells CSAYMTGLNGYTF. DNA of the CDR3: TGCAGTGCTTACATGACAGGGCTGAATGGCTACACCTTC.

The table lists this clonotype with many counts. The gene calls are TRBV3-1 and TRBJ2-2, with D hard to call. Trimming removed 1 base at V and 7 bases at J, with 10 bases between. CDR1 and CDR2 from the germline V gene are LGHDT and YNNKEL (reference sequence). The CDR3 has 14 residues. The CDR3 reads CASSQVARDGELFF. CDR3 DNA: TGTGCCAGCAGCCAAGTTGCCCGAGACGGGGAGCTGTTTTTT.

This clonotype was recorded at least ten times. This chain connects TRBV5-1 to TRBJ2-7, with D possibly being TRBD1 (6 bases). This CDR3 contains 14 residues. The V gene's germline CDR1 is SGHRS and CDR2 YFSETQ. The ends were cut back, 4 bases at V and 5 bases at J, with 16 bases in the middle. CDR3 residues: CASSLGNRDHEQYF. DNA for the CDR3: TGCGCCAGCAGCCTAGGGAACAGGGACCACGAGCAGTACTTC.

A few counts support this clonotype. The V and J genes are TRBV7-9 and TRBJ2-3; tentatively, D is TRBD2 (5 bases). With 1 base removed from V and 3 bases from J, the gap between germline ends came to 11 bases. CDR1 and CDR2 from the germline V gene are SEHNR and FQNEAQ (reference sequence). CDR3 size: 15 residues. Written as DNA, the CDR3 is TGTGCCAGCAGCTTAGAACGGGGTCGTACAGATACGCAGTATTTT. Residues: CASSLERGRTDTQYF.

The chain joins TRBV10-3 to TRBJ2-5; a possible D gene is TRBD2 (5 bases). The CDR3 covers 14 residues. Germline-derived CDR1 and CDR2 are ENHRY and SYGVKD. V lost 0 bases to trimming and J lost 7 bases, with 12 bases between them. CDR3 sequence reads: CAISESGVDGTQYF. For the CDR3, the DNA is TGTGCCATCAGTGAGTCGGGAGTTGACGGGACCCAGTACTTC.

This clonotype showed up many times. This rearrangement joins TRBV5-1 to TRBJ2-2; unclear D gene. V was cut by 0 bases and J by 4 bases, with 4 bases left in between. This CDR3 comprises 13 residues. CDR1 is SGHRS, CDR2 YFSETQ, per germline. This CDR3 is CASSLVLTGELFF. In nucleotides, the CDR3 is TGCGCCAGCAGCTTGGTTCTCACCGGGGAGCTGTTTTTT.

This clonotype was found many times. The chain couples TRBV10-2 to TRBJ1-2; tentatively, D is TRBD1 (6 bases). CDR1 WSHSY and CDR2 SAAADI come from the germline V gene. CDR3 length equals 13 residues. The V end lost 2 bases, the J end lost 3 bases, and 7 bases lay between the germline ends. The CDR3 nucleotides read TGCGCCAGCAGTGAGAGGACAGACTATGGCTACACCTTC. Amino acid sequence: CASSERTDYGYTF.

This clonotype was recorded at least ten times. The chain combines TRBV2 with TRBJ2-7, with D hard to call. This CDR3 has 11 amino acids. Germline assignment: CDR1 SNHLY and CDR2 FYNNEI. V lost 6 bases, J lost 3 bases, and 6 bases lay in between. For the CDR3, the DNA is TGTGCCAGCAGAAGTGGCTACGAGCAGTACTTC. Translation: CASRSGYEQYF.

This clonotype was recorded many times. The J gene is TRBJ2-3, the V gene TRBV6-5; 8 bases align to TRBD2. The CDR3 contains 17 residues. Germline loops: CDR1 MNHEY, CDR2 SVGAGI. V shed 5 bases and J 0 bases; nucleotides not matched to a gene: 10. The CDR3 nucleotides are TGTGCCAGCAGTCTTAGCGGGGCTCCTCCTAGCACAGATACGCAGTATTTT. As protein: CASSLSGAPPSTDTQYF.

This clonotype was recorded many times. This chain connects TRBV11-2 to TRBJ1-2; maybe TRBD1 (5 bases). Germline V gene lookup returns CDR1 SGHAT and CDR2 FQNNGV. V lost 2 bases and J 4 bases, leaving 14 bases between the germline ends. The CDR3 extends over 15 amino acids. CDR3 nucleotides: TGTGCCAGCAGCTTAAGCCGACCTGGGACCTATGGCTACACCTTC. This sequence encodes CASSLSRPGTYGYTF.

This clonotype was observed many times. The gene calls are TRBV10-3 and TRBJ1-6; maybe TRBD1 (5 bases). Germline V gene lookup returns CDR1 ENHRY and CDR2 SYGVKD. The CDR3 loop spans 14 amino acids. V lost 10 bases and J 6 bases, leaving 16 bases between the germline ends. DNA for the CDR3: TGTGCCACCGATGAAAGGGGAGGTAATTCACCCCTCCACTTT. It codes for CATDERGGNSPLHF.

Many counts were recorded for this clonotype. The chain has TRBV5-1 and TRBJ2-2; 8 bases agree with TRBD2. Germline V gives CDR1 SGHRS, CDR2 YFSETQ. The junction had 11 bases not matched to a gene; V was cut back by 4 bases and J by 6 bases. The length of the CDR3 is 16 residues. CDR3 amino acids: CASSHIAGKFSGELFF. The CDR3 region has the DNA TGCGCCAGCAGCCACATAGCGGGGAAGTTCTCCGGGGAGCTGTTTTTT.

In this sample, this clonotype turned up a few times. The conserved phenylalanine or tryptophan normally closing the CDR3 is absent here, so this likely arose from a read error. The chain employs TRBV10-1 and TRBJ2-5; tentative D call: TRBD2 (7 bases). The CDR3 extends over 17 amino acids. Germline lookup yields CDR1 WNHNN and CDR2 SYGVQD (reference sequence). V dropped 3 bases and J dropped 7 bases, with 24 bases sitting between them. The CDR3: CASSDSERGHPGGTQYL. The CDR3 nucleotides read TGCGCCAGCAGTGACAGCGAGCGGGGACATCCTGGAGGGACCCAGTACTTA.

The sample holds many counts of this clonotype. V gene TRBV18 combines with J gene TRBJ2-7; D tentatively fits TRBD1 or TRBD2 (5 bases each). Trimming took 6 bases from V and 0 from J, leaving 12 bases between them. Germline assignment: CDR1 KGHSH and CDR2 LQKENI. CDR3 length: 14 amino acids. The CDR3 region is CASSRDRSSYEQYF. The CDR3 bases are TGTGCCAGCTCCAGGGACCGGAGCTCCTACGAGCAGTACTTC.

At least ten counts were recorded for this clonotype. The chain employs TRBV5-1 and TRBJ2-2; D is uncertain. CDR3 length equals 13 residues. V was pared by 4 bases and J by 4 bases, with 8 bases between. From germline, CDR1 is SGHRS and CDR2 YFSETQ. Written as DNA, the CDR3 is TGCGCCAGCAGCCCCCAAGGCACCGGGGAGCTGTTTTTT. As protein: CASSPQGTGELFF.